Shown below are 4 T cell receptor beta chains from a single sample sequenced in a study of T-cell memory formation after mild COVID-19. TCRdb itself ran the 5' RACE reads through MiXCR, one entry per CDR3 protein. The repertoire holds fewer than 300,000 distinct CDR3 sequences, with about a sixth as singletons. Sequenced input: PBMCs or a T cell subset sorted from them (not recorded which). These receptors were collected from a man between 18 and 35 years old who had mild COVID-19 (a few samples of this study predate the infection). Cell type and time point are not known.

There are a few counts of this clonotype. This chain connects TRBV9 to TRBJ1-3; D gene unclear. The CDR3 has 15 residues. Germline CDR1 reads SGDLS; CDR2 reads YYNGEE. V dropped 5 bases and J dropped 2 bases, with 14 bases sitting between them. CDR3 nucleotide sequence: TGTGCCAGCAGTGAATCTACAGTCCCTGGAAACACCATATATTTT. Its protein product is CASSESTVPGNTIYF.

The V gene is TRBV7-9, the J gene TRBJ1-1; tentative D call: TRBD1 (5 bases). In germline, CDR1 is SEHNR, CDR2 FQNEAQ (reference sequence). The V end lost 3 bases, the J end lost 3 bases, and 11 bases lay between the germline ends. The CDR3 is made up of 14 amino acids. CDR3 DNA sequence: TGTGCCAGCAGCTTTTACGCGACAGACACTGAAGCTTTCTTT. Residues: CASSFYATDTEAFF.

The chain combines TRBV2 with TRBJ1-1, with TRBD1 identical over 10 bases. The CDR3 contains 13 residues. Losses at the gene ends were 8 bases for V and 3 bases for J; bases not matched to a gene: 3. Germline CDR1 SNHLY, CDR2 FYNNEI. DNA for the CDR3: TGTGCCAGCGTCGGGACAGGGGACACTGAAGCTTTCTTT. This codes for CASVGTGDTEAFF.

CDR3 protein: CASFGESNEQYF. The CDR3 DNA sequence: TGTGCCAGCTTCGGGGAGTCAAACGAGCAGTACTTC. V usage is TRBV5-6 and J usage is TRBJ2-7; TRBD2 might be the D (5 bases). Trimming stripped 7 bases from V and 5 bases from J, with 13 bases between. In germline, CDR1 is SGHDT, CDR2 YYEEEE. This CDR3 spans 12 amino acids.